The next 5 T cell receptor beta chains were all read from a single sample in a study of cytomegalovirus exposure and HLA in healthy donors. PCR amplification relied on 60 Vbeta primers (plus 13 Jbeta primers). Assay: immunoSEQ multiplex PCR; the TCRdb copy retains only in-frame clones and omits some. The sample yields some 130,000 clones, approximately 80% seen once. Sequenced material: PBMCs. All receptors come from a man aged 25-40 years in good health and CMV-seronegative.

This sequence joins TRBV7-2 and TRBJ1-3; D ambiguous. The CDR3 spans 16 residues. The V end was cut by 2 bases, the J end by 0 bases, with 11 bases between. CDR1 and CDR2 (germline): SGHTA, FQGNSA. The CDR3 nucleotides read TGTGCCAGCAGCTTACGTATCTCCAGCTCTGGAAACACCATATATTTT. Amino acids: CASSLRISSSGNTIYF.

In nucleotides, the CDR3 is TGTGCCAGCAGTTACATCCCGGGAATGTACGAGCAGTACTTC. Protein: CASSYIPGMYEQYF. The chain has TRBV6-6 and TRBJ2-7; D might be TRBD2 (5 bases). This CDR3 is 14 amino acids long. CDR1 is MNHNY, CDR2 SVGAGI, per germline (reference sequence). The V end was cut by 2 bases, the J end by 4 bases, with 12 bases between.

This clone was counted a single time. The rearrangement joins TRBV11-1 to TRBJ2-3; TRBD1 aligns across 7 bases. This CDR3 region has 13 residues. With V trimmed by 3 bases and J by 7 bases, 4 bases remained unmatched. The germline CDR1 and CDR2 sequences are SGHAT and FQDESV (reference sequence). The CDR3 nucleotides read TGTGCCAGCAGCTTTACAGGGGCCAATACGCAGTATTTT. As protein: CASSFTGANTQYF.

The chain joins TRBV28 to TRBJ2-3; possible D gene TRBD2, 6 bases. The CDR3 loop spans 14 amino acids. CDR1 is MDHEN, CDR2 SYDVKM, per germline. V lost 8 bases to trimming and J lost 1 base, with 13 bases between them. DNA of the CDR3: TGTGCCAGCCTTCCGGAGGGGCGCACAGATACGCAGTATTTT. This codes for CASLPEGRTDTQYF.

The V gene is TRBV7-8, the J gene TRBJ2-7, with D perhaps matching TRBD1 (6 bases). The CDR3 covers 16 residues. CDR1 and CDR2 from the germline V gene are SGHVS and FQNEAQ. CDR3 DNA sequence: TGTGCTACCATGCCAGGGGCGGTCTCTTCCTACTACGAGCAGTACTTC. Its translation: CATMPGAVSSYYEQYF. The entire variable domain, with the rest obtained from reference TRBV7-8 and TRBJ2-7, is as follows: GAGVSQSPRYKVAKRGQDVALRCDPISGHVSLFWYQQALGQGPEFLTYFQNEAQLDKSGLPSDRFFAERPEGSVSTLKIQRTQQEDSAVYLCATMPGAVSSYYEQYFGPGTRLTVT.